This record looks at one TCR beta chain sequence and its context. What it binds is unknown. The table came from immunoSEQ multiplex PCR; TCRdb's copy has only in-frame clones and leaves some out. The sample has 70,000 to 80,000 clones; 90% to 95% are singletons. The data belong to a study of OX40 agonist ivuxolimab in advanced cancers. Study-level information: An agonistic human IgG2 monoclonal antibody against OX40 (CD134) was given.

The CDR3 spans 15 residues. V was shortened by 0 bases and J by 1 base, with 8 bases between the two germline ends. CDR1 is MGHRA and CDR2 is YSYEKL in the germline V gene. Whole-study findings and limits: In the 0.1 to 3.0 mg/kg range, CD4+ and CD8+ blood T cells had expanded clonally by week 6.

This TCR came from an adult with an advanced solid tumor such as melanoma, head and neck, liver or kidney cancer. The sequences come from CD4+ or CD8+ T cells sorted from blood, collected in a trial of the OX40 agonist ivuxolimab. The V gene is TRBV4-1, the J gene TRBJ2-3, with D possibly being TRBD1 (5 bases). The CDR3 DNA is TGCGCCAGCAGCCAAGAGGGCAGGGGCACAGATACGCAGTATTTT. Translating gives CASSQEGRGTDTQYF.